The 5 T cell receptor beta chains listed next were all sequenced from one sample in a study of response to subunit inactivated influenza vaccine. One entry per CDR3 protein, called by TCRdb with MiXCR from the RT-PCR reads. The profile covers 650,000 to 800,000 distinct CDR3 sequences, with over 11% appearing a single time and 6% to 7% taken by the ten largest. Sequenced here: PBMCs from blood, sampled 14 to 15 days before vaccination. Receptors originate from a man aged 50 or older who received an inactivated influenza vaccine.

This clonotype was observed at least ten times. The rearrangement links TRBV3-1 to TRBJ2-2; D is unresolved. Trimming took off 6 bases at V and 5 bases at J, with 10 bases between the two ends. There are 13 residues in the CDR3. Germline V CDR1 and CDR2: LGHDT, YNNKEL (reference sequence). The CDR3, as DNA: TGTGCCAGCAGTCAGGTTTCGACCGGGGAGCTGTTTTTT. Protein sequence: CASSQVSTGELFF.

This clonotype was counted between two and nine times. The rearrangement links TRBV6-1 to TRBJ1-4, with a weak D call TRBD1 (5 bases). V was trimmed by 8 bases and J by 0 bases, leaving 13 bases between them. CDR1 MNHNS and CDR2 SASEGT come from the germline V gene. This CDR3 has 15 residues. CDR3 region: CASGRQFATNEKLFF. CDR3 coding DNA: TGTGCCAGCGGTAGACAGTTTGCAACTAATGAAAAACTGTTTTTT.

For the CDR3, the DNA is TGCAGCTCCCCGGGGCAGGGGAGAGAGACCCAGTACTTC. Translating it yields CSSPGQGRETQYF. The chain couples TRBV29-1 to TRBJ2-5, with a tentative D call TRBD1 (6 bases). Germline CDR1 SQVTM, CDR2 ANQGSEA. The CDR3 extends over 13 amino acids. Trimming shortened V by 8 bases and J by 4 bases, and 17 bases separated the two germline ends.

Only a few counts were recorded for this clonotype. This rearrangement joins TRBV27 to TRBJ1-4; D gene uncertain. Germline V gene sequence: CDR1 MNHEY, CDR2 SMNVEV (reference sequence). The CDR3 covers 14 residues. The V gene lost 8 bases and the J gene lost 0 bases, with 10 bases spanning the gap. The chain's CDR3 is CASAEDATNEKLFF. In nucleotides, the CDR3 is TGTGCCAGCGCAGAAGATGCAACTAATGAAAAACTGTTTTTT. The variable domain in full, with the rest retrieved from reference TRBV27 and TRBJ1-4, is EAQVTQNPRYLITVTGKKLTVTCSQNMNHEYMSWYRQDPGLGLRQIYYSMNVEVTDKGDVPEGYKVSRKEKRNFPLILESPSPNQTSLYFCASAEDATNEKLFFGSGTQLSVL.

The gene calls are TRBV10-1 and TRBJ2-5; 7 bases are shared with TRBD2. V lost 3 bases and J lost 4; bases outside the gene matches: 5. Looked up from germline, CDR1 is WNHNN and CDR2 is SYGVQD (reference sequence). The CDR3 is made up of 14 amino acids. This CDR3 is CASSDRDYRETQYF. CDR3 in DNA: TGCGCCAGCAGTGACCGGGACTATCGAGAGACCCAGTACTTC.